A selection of T cell receptor beta chains follows, all from one sample in a study of patients and donors after allogeneic stem cell transplantation. MiXCR, applied by TCRdb to the RT-PCR reads, yields one record per CDR3 protein. The data show about 960,000 distinct CDR3 sequences, under 20% seen once. The sequenced sample was blood, either unsorted or a sorted T cell fraction (not recorded which). These receptors were obtained from a human donor who was either an allogeneic HSCT recipient or a stem cell or donor lymphocyte infusion donor (not recorded which). It is not recorded whose cells these are; they may come from a transplant donor. CDR3s include the opening cysteine and the closing phenylalanine or tryptophan. The order of the fields is J gene, V gene, D gene, clone size, CDR3 protein, CDR3 DNA. The D gene is left open where the match is weak. Clone sizes are given selectively: once, few, many, or a class where the clone is expanded.

j_call: TRBJ1-1
v_call: TRBV6-1
d_call: -
clone_size: few
cdr3_aa: CASRLQRNTEAFF
cdr3_nt: TGTGCCAGTCGATTACAGCGGAACACTGAAGCTTTCTTT

j_call: TRBJ2-7
v_call: TRBV5-1
d_call: -
clone_size: many
cdr3_aa: CASSRGSDYEQYF
cdr3_nt: TGCGCCAGCAGCAGGGGATCCGACTACGAGCAGTACTTC

j_call: TRBJ2-4
v_call: TRBV30
d_call: -
clone_size: few
cdr3_aa: CAWSGSKNIQYF
cdr3_nt: TGTGCCTGGAGTGGGTCCAAAAACATTCAGTACTTC

j_call: TRBJ2-3
v_call: TRBV4-2
d_call: TRBD2
clone_size: -
cdr3_aa: CASSQDGTSGGKSTDTQYF
cdr3_nt: TGTGCCAGCAGCCAAGACGGGACTAGCGGGGGCAAAAGCACAGATACGCAGTATTTT

j_call: TRBJ1-2
v_call: TRBV20-1
d_call: TRBD1
clone_size: -
cdr3_aa: CSAWDRGSGGYTF
cdr3_nt: TGCAGTGCATGGGACAGGGGGTCGGGAGGCTACACCTTC

j_call: TRBJ2-3
v_call: TRBV4-1
d_call: -
clone_size: -
cdr3_aa: CASSDPADTQYF
cdr3_nt: TGCGCCAGCAGCGACCCGGCAGATACGCAGTATTTT

j_call: TRBJ2-2
v_call: TRBV4-1
d_call: -
clone_size: -
cdr3_aa: CAIADPQASAGELFF
cdr3_nt: TGCGCCATCGCGGACCCGCAGGCATCCGCTGGGGAGCTGTTTTTT

j_call: TRBJ1-2
v_call: TRBV4-2
d_call: TRBD1
clone_size: few
cdr3_aa: CASSHGRDREGYTF
cdr3_nt: TGTGCCAGCAGCCACGGCCGGGACAGGGAGGGCTACACCTTC

j_call: TRBJ2-1
v_call: TRBV11-2
d_call: TRBD2
clone_size: -
cdr3_aa: CASSLEIPRTSGVYEQFF
cdr3_nt: TGTGCCAGCAGCTTAGAAATACCCAGGACTAGCGGGGTCTATGAGCAGTTCTTC

j_call: TRBJ2-3
v_call: TRBV3-1
d_call: -
clone_size: few
cdr3_aa: CASSRGRTTDTQYF
cdr3_nt: TGTGCCAGCAGCCGAGGCAGGACCACAGATACGCAGTATTTT

j_call: TRBJ2-3
v_call: TRBV27
d_call: TRBD1
clone_size: -
cdr3_aa: CASSYLWGQGFTDTQYF
cdr3_nt: TGTGCCAGCAGTTACCTTTGGGGACAGGGGTTTACAGATACGCAGTATTTT

j_call: TRBJ1-5
v_call: TRBV6-1
d_call: -
clone_size: -
cdr3_aa: CASRPPGSSQPQHF
cdr3_nt: TGTGCCAGCAGACCTCCAGGGAGTAGTCAGCCCCAGCATTTT

j_call: TRBJ2-2
v_call: TRBV6-1
d_call: TRBD2
clone_size: -
cdr3_aa: CASNQRGGKKTGELFF
cdr3_nt: TGTGCCAGCAATCAGCGGGGGGGCAAGAAGACCGGGGAGCTGTTTTTT

j_call: TRBJ1-3
v_call: TRBV12-3/TRBV12-4
d_call: -
clone_size: -
cdr3_aa: CASSFQQSSGNTIYF
cdr3_nt: TGTGCCAGCAGTTTCCAACAAAGCTCTGGAAACACCATATATTTT

j_call: TRBJ2-1
v_call: TRBV5-5
d_call: -
clone_size: many
cdr3_aa: CASSPGPPGNEQFF
cdr3_nt: TGTGCCAGCAGCCCCGGGCCCCCCGGGAATGAGCAGTTCTTC

j_call: TRBJ1-5
v_call: TRBV10-3
d_call: -
clone_size: many
cdr3_aa: CASQDGLYQPQHF
cdr3_nt: TGTGCCTCCCAGGACGGGTTATATCAGCCCCAGCATTTT

j_call: TRBJ2-3
v_call: TRBV5-1
d_call: TRBD2
clone_size: few
cdr3_aa: CASSDGTSGGATDTQYF
cdr3_nt: TGCGCCAGCAGCGACGGGACTAGCGGGGGGGCCACAGATACGCAGTATTTT

j_call: TRBJ2-1
v_call: TRBV2
d_call: -
clone_size: -
cdr3_aa: CASRPQREQFF
cdr3_nt: TGTGCCAGCAGGCCCCAACGAGAGCAGTTCTTC

j_call: TRBJ1-1
v_call: TRBV12-5
d_call: -
clone_size: few
cdr3_aa: CASASTGGEAFF
cdr3_nt: TGTGCTAGTGCCTCGACGGGAGGGGAGGCTTTCTTT

j_call: TRBJ1-1
v_call: TRBV6-5
d_call: -
clone_size: -
cdr3_aa: CASSFTTEDTEAFF
cdr3_nt: TGTGCCAGCAGTTTTACAACCGAGGACACTGAAGCTTTCTTT

j_call: TRBJ2-1
v_call: TRBV29-1
d_call: -
clone_size: -
cdr3_aa: CSVGLAPDEQFF
cdr3_nt: TGCAGCGTTGGGCTAGCGCCGGATGAGCAGTTCTTC

j_call: TRBJ2-5
v_call: TRBV2
d_call: -
clone_size: -
cdr3_aa: CASSDFQGQMSETQYF
cdr3_nt: TGTGCCAGCAGTGACTTCCAGGGGCAGATGTCAGAGACCCAGTACTTC

j_call: TRBJ2-2
v_call: TRBV21-1
d_call: -
clone_size: few
cdr3_aa: CASSKKRVGTEISTGELFF
cdr3_nt: TGTGCCAGCAGCAAAAAAAGGGTTGGGACGGAAATTAGTACCGGGGAGCTGTTTTTT

j_call: TRBJ2-7
v_call: TRBV29-1
d_call: -
clone_size: -
cdr3_aa: CSVETVGRGSNEQYF
cdr3_nt: TGCAGCGTTGAAACGGTCGGGCGGGGCTCCAACGAGCAGTACTTC

j_call: TRBJ1-4
v_call: TRBV30
d_call: TRBD1
clone_size: -
cdr3_aa: CAWSAGGAVDPNEKLFF
cdr3_nt: TGTGCCTGGAGCGCAGGGGGCGCGGTAGATCCTAATGAAAAACTGTTTTTT

j_call: TRBJ2-5
v_call: TRBV5-1
d_call: -
clone_size: -
cdr3_aa: CASSSSGPTSSAETQYF
cdr3_nt: TGCGCCAGCAGCTCGAGCGGGCCAACATCCTCGGCGGAGACCCAGTACTTC

j_call: TRBJ2-7
v_call: TRBV11-1
d_call: TRBD1
clone_size: -
cdr3_aa: CASSLAGNARQGAYEQYF
cdr3_nt: TGTGCCAGCAGCTTAGCGGGAAACGCAAGACAGGGTGCCTACGAGCAGTACTTC

j_call: TRBJ2-6
v_call: TRBV20-1
d_call: -
clone_size: -
cdr3_aa: CSANSPGANVLTF
cdr3_nt: TGCAGTGCGAACAGTCCCGGGGCCAACGTCCTGACTTTC

j_call: TRBJ1-6
v_call: TRBV5-1
d_call: TRBD1
clone_size: few
cdr3_aa: CASSVRQGQNSPLHF
cdr3_nt: TGCGCCAGCAGCGTACGACAGGGACAAAATTCACCCCTCCACTTT

j_call: TRBJ2-6
v_call: TRBV2
d_call: -
clone_size: -
cdr3_aa: CASSDYRSGVLTF
cdr3_nt: TGTGCCAGCAGTGATTACAGGTCCGGCGTCCTGACTTTC

j_call: TRBJ1-2
v_call: TRBV21-1
d_call: -
clone_size: few
cdr3_aa: CASSNKGMDPGYTF
cdr3_nt: TGTGCCAGCAGCAATAAGGGGATGGACCCTGGCTACACCTTC

j_call: TRBJ1-1
v_call: TRBV5-6
d_call: -
clone_size: few
cdr3_aa: CASSLRPSLSTEAFF
cdr3_nt: TGTGCCAGCAGCCTAAGACCGAGCCTTAGCACTGAAGCTTTCTTT

j_call: TRBJ2-3
v_call: TRBV10-3
d_call: TRBD2
clone_size: -
cdr3_aa: CAISGTSGGVAQYF
cdr3_nt: TGTGCCATCAGTGGAACTAGCGGGGGGGTGGCGCAGTATTTT

j_call: TRBJ2-1
v_call: TRBV25-1
d_call: TRBD2
clone_size: few
cdr3_aa: CASSESRGGLYNEQFF
cdr3_nt: TGTGCCAGCAGTGAATCAAGGGGAGGGCTCTACAATGAGCAGTTCTTC

j_call: TRBJ2-5
v_call: TRBV12-3/TRBV12-4
d_call: TRBD2
clone_size: many
cdr3_aa: CASSSSGGAETQYF
cdr3_nt: TGTGCCAGCAGCTCTAGCGGGGGGGCAGAGACCCAGTACTTC

j_call: TRBJ1-5
v_call: TRBV7-9
d_call: TRBD1
clone_size: few
cdr3_aa: CASSPTSGTGGNQPQHF
cdr3_nt: TGTGCCAGCAGCCCAACGTCCGGGACAGGGGGCAATCAGCCCCAGCATTTT

j_call: TRBJ1-6
v_call: TRBV4-1
d_call: TRBD1
clone_size: few
cdr3_aa: CAAGTGEDSPLHF
cdr3_nt: TGCGCCGCCGGGACAGGGGAGGATTCACCCCTCCACTTT

j_call: TRBJ2-5
v_call: TRBV12-3/TRBV12-4
d_call: -
clone_size: -
cdr3_aa: CASKYLGAETQYF
cdr3_nt: TGTGCCAGCAAATACTTGGGGGCGGAGACCCAGTACTTC

j_call: TRBJ1-2
v_call: TRBV4-1
d_call: -
clone_size: many
cdr3_aa: CASSLSRGRAEGYTF
cdr3_nt: TGCGCCAGCAGTCTTTCGAGGGGCCGGGCTGAGGGCTACACCTTC

j_call: TRBJ1-6
v_call: TRBV11-2
d_call: -
clone_size: -
cdr3_aa: CASSPSTLFNSPLHF
cdr3_nt: TGTGCCAGCAGCCCGTCGACACTTTTTAATTCACCCCTCCACTTT

j_call: TRBJ2-2
v_call: TRBV12-3/TRBV12-4
d_call: TRBD2
clone_size: few
cdr3_aa: CASSLIAGGQITGELFF
cdr3_nt: TGTGCCAGCAGTTTAATAGCGGGGGGGCAGATCACCGGGGAGCTGTTTTTT

j_call: TRBJ1-2
v_call: TRBV24-1
d_call: -
clone_size: -
cdr3_aa: CATSDPNYGYTF
cdr3_nt: TGTGCCACCAGTGATCCTAACTATGGCTACACCTTC

j_call: TRBJ2-5
v_call: TRBV24-1
d_call: -
clone_size: many
cdr3_aa: CATSGFPQETQYF
cdr3_nt: TGTGCCACCTCAGGGTTCCCCCAAGAGACCCAGTACTTC

j_call: TRBJ2-5
v_call: TRBV10-3
d_call: -
clone_size: -
cdr3_aa: CAISEIQETQYF
cdr3_nt: TGTGCCATCAGTGAGATCCAAGAGACCCAGTACTTC

j_call: TRBJ1-5
v_call: TRBV27
d_call: -
clone_size: few
cdr3_aa: CASSLKGTVGNQPQHF
cdr3_nt: TGTGCCAGCAGTTTAAAGGGTACGGTCGGCAATCAGCCCCAGCATTTT

j_call: TRBJ1-2
v_call: TRBV12-3/TRBV12-4
d_call: TRBD1
clone_size: many
cdr3_aa: CASSGQGRDGYTF
cdr3_nt: TGTGCCAGCAGCGGACAGGGAAGGGATGGCTACACCTTC

j_call: TRBJ1-3
v_call: TRBV12-3/TRBV12-4
d_call: -
clone_size: few
cdr3_aa: CASSLTGRLGNTIYF
cdr3_nt: TGTGCCAGCAGTCTGACGGGCCGCCTAGGGAACACCATATATTTT

j_call: TRBJ2-1
v_call: TRBV20-1
d_call: TRBD2
clone_size: many
cdr3_aa: CSARDRGSSYNEQFF
cdr3_nt: TGCAGTGCTAGAGATCGCGGGAGCTCCTACAATGAGCAGTTCTTC

j_call: TRBJ2-7
v_call: TRBV12-3/TRBV12-4
d_call: TRBD1
clone_size: few
cdr3_aa: CASSPRTGTSGYEQYF
cdr3_nt: TGTGCCAGCAGTCCCCGGACAGGAACGTCGGGCTACGAGCAGTACTTC

j_call: TRBJ2-1
v_call: TRBV20-1
d_call: TRBD2
clone_size: few
cdr3_aa: CSARSPPRGRGSVYNEQFF
cdr3_nt: TGCAGTGCTAGATCACCTCCCAGAGGGCGCGGGAGCGTCTACAATGAGCAGTTCTTC

j_call: TRBJ2-1
v_call: TRBV20-1
d_call: -
clone_size: -
cdr3_aa: CSAPGGLARNEQFF
cdr3_nt: TGCAGTGCTCCTGGGGGGCTAGCGCGCAATGAGCAGTTCTTC